This T cell receptor (beta chain) was recorded in a study of PD-1 blockade in classical Hodgkin lymphoma. Findings and caveats of the study: Baseline TCR diversity was reportedly lower in newly diagnosed patients than healthy donors. Complete responders possessed baseline diversity comparable to newly diagnosed patients. Researchers reported that CD4+ TCR diversity, though not CD8+, rose significantly by C4D1. Why the repertoires differ is still unclear, perhaps disease activity or prior therapy.

Every patient experienced relapse after autologous stem cell transplantation, and brentuximab vedotin exposure varied. The protocol was immunoSEQ multiplex PCR, while the TCRdb copy is restricted to in-frame clones and leaves out a portion. The sample lists approximately 84,000 clones, around nine tenths occurring once. There are a few counts of this clone. Its antigen is currently unknown. Germline V lookup: CDR1 GTSNPN, CDR2 SVGIG (reference sequence). The CDR3 totals 13 residues. After removal of 4 bases from V and 3 bases from J, the junction contained 6 bases not matched to a gene. The TCR was taken from a human donor with classical Hodgkin lymphoma. The source material was peripheral blood mononuclear cells (PBMCs), sampled at baseline. The J gene is TRBJ2-7, the V gene TRBV30; 7 bases map to TRBD1. The CDR3 DNA follows: TGTGCCTGGAACCGGCAGGGGGACTACGAGCAGTACTTC. Protein: CAWNRQGDYEQYF.